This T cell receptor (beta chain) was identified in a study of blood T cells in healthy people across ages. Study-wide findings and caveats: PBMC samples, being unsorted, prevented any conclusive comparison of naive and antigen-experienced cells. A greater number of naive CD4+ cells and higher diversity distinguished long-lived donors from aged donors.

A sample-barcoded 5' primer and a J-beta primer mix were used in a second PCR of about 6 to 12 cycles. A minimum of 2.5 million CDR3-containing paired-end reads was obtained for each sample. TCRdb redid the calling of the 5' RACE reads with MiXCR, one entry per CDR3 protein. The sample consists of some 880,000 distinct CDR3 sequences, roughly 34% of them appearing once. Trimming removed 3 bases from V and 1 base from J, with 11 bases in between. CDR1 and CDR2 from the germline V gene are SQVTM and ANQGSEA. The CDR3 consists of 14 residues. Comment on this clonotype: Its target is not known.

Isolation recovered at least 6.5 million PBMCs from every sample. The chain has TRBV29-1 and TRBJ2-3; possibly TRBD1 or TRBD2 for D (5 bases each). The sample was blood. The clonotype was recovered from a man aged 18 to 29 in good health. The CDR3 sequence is CSVEGDVGTDTQYF. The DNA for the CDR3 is TGCAGCGTTGAGGGGGATGTTGGCACAGATACGCAGTATTTT.